These 15 T cell receptor beta chains originate from one sample sequenced in a study of Graves' ophthalmopathy and Graves' hyperthyroidism (dated by TCRdb to the late 2010s). For sequencing, an Illumina HiSeq 2000 was employed. For repertoire sequencing, the TCR beta CDR3 regions were amplified from RNA transcripts. The first round was an RT-PCR using HTBI primers with the Qiagen OneStep RT-PCR kit, and this first round was followed by a second-round multiplex PCR, then size selection and purification. TCRdb redid the processing of the public reads, applying fastp at Q25 and MiXCR, and retained in-frame beta chains. Rows with one shared CDR3 protein collapse into an entry with the most common genes and DNA. For this sample the table gives about 700,000 distinct CDR3 sequences, of which roughly 40% were detected only once. 40% to 45% of the sample rests with the top ten. The specimen sequenced was peripheral blood. The receptors were gathered from an adult man with Graves' ophthalmopathy.

This clonotype was found many times. The J gene is TRBJ2-7, the V gene TRBV20-1; the match to TRBD1 covers 8 bases. Unmatched junction bases numbered 5, after V lost 5 bases and J lost 2 bases. Per the germline V gene, CDR1 is DFQATT and CDR2 is SNEGSKA (reference sequence). This CDR3 comprises 13 residues. The CDR3 nucleotides read TGCAGTGCTGACAGGGGATCAGCCTACGAGCAGTACTTC. Translating it yields CSADRGSAYEQYF.

This clonotype appeared many times. The rearrangement links TRBV5-1 to TRBJ2-2; 8 positions agree with TRBD2. The CDR3 is 15 amino acids. V was clipped by 7 bases and J by 0 bases; unmatched bases: 5. Per germline, CDR1 SGHRS and CDR2 YFSETQ. The CDR3 sequence is CASSTTSANTGELFF. The CDR3 DNA follows: TGCGCCAGCTCCACGACTAGCGCGAACACCGGGGAGCTGTTTTTT.

CDR3 coding DNA: TGTGCCAGCAGTTTAACGGCCAGAGAAGCTTTCTTT. Its protein product is CASSLTAREAFF. This chain connects TRBV25-1 to TRBJ1-1, with D hard to call. Per germline, CDR1 MGHDK and CDR2 SYGVNS. V lost 5 bases to trimming and J lost 8 bases, with 12 bases between them. CDR3 length equals 12 residues.

As for this clonotype: A much larger clone is a single base away; this may be a read error. Because the CDR3 is missing its conserved closing phenylalanine or tryptophan, this is likely a read error. The chain is built from TRBV15 and TRBJ1-5; D gene uncertain. The CDR3 is made up of 16 amino acids. The germline V and J ends were trimmed by 0 bases and 5 bases, with 14 bases remaining between them. Germline assignment: CDR1 LNHNV and CDR2 YYDKDF (reference sequence). The CDR3 coding sequence is TGTGCCACCAGCAGAGACACAGCTCAATGGGATCAGCCCCAGCATCTT. This encodes CATSRDTAQWDQPQHL.

This clonotype was found many times. The V and J genes are TRBV12-3 or TRBV12-4 and TRBJ2-7, with 11 bases lining up with TRBD1. Germline trimming cut 5 bases from V and 4 bases from J; bases unmatched to any gene: 7. The CDR3 covers 15 residues. The CDR3 coding sequence is TGTGCCAGCAGTGGGCCGGGACAGGGGGTGTACGAGCAGTACTTC. Translating gives CASSGPGQGVYEQYF.

The chain is built from TRBV2 and TRBJ1-1; D perhaps matches TRBD1 (6 bases). V gave up 7 bases and J gave up 3 bases, with 12 bases separating them. CDR1 and CDR2 (germline): SNHLY, FYNNEI. The CDR3 consists of 13 residues. The CDR3 is CASKKGGDTEAFF. In nucleotides, the CDR3 is TGTGCCAGCAAAAAAGGGGGGGACACTGAAGCTTTCTTT.

The chain links TRBV5-1 to TRBJ2-7, with TRBD1 matching over 8 bases. CDR3 length: 14 amino acids. J was trimmed by 6 bases and V by 0 bases; bases with no gene match: 5. CDR1 SGHRS and CDR2 YFSETQ come from the germline V gene. The DNA for the CDR3 is TGCGCCAGCAGCTTGGGGACAGGGAGAGGCGAGCAGTACTTC. This codes for CASSLGTGRGEQYF.

This clonotype was recorded at least ten times. The chain recombines TRBV7-9 with TRBJ1-1; no firm D call. V was pared by 10 bases and J by 1 base, with 13 bases between. This CDR3 is 13 amino acids long. Germline V gives CDR1 SEHNR, CDR2 FQNEAQ (reference sequence). The CDR3 DNA reads as TGTGCCACCAACCTGGGGTCGAACACTGAAGCTTTCTTT. It is translated as CATNLGSNTEAFF.

Only a few counts were recorded for this clonotype. The chain employs TRBV12-3 or TRBV12-4 and TRBJ2-5; TRBD2 agrees at 9 bases. J was trimmed by 4 bases and V by 3 bases; bases with no gene match: 6. The CDR3 is 15 residues long. DNA for the CDR3: TGTGCCAGCAGTTTTGGCGGGAGGGACCCAGAGACCCAGTACTTC. It translates to CASSFGGRDPETQYF.

This chain joins TRBV19 and TRBJ1-1; the D gene is possibly TRBD1 (6 bases). From germline, CDR1 is LNHDA and CDR2 SQIVND (reference sequence). The CDR3 spans 16 residues. Trimming pared 9 bases from V and 1 base from J, leaving 21 bases between. CDR3 loop: CASSPGAGGPNTEAFF. The DNA for the CDR3 is TGTGCCAGCAGCCCAGGGGCGGGGGGGCCGAACACTGAAGCTTTCTTT.

The chain couples TRBV20-1 to TRBJ1-3; D possibly corresponds to TRBD1 (5 bases). The CDR3 is 15 residues long. Germline loops: CDR1 DFQATT, CDR2 SNEGSKA (reference sequence). Deletions cut 3 bases from V and 2 bases from J, with 14 bases between. The CDR3 DNA follows: TGCAGTGCTAGTAGTTTGGGGGTAACTGGAAACACCATATATTTT. This sequence encodes CSASSLGVTGNTIYF.

The genes are TRBV19 and TRBJ1-2; no clear D gene. The ends were cut back, 7 bases at V and 4 bases at J, with 7 bases in the middle. This CDR3 spans 11 amino acids. From germline, CDR1 is LNHDA and CDR2 SQIVND (reference sequence). CDR3 nucleotide sequence: TGTGCCAGTATGAACGGCTATGGCTACACCTTC. Amino acids: CASMNGYGYTF.

The chain employs TRBV5-1 and TRBJ1-2; 8 bases are shared with TRBD1. Germline-derived CDR1 and CDR2 are SGHRS and YFSETQ. V lost 3 bases and J lost 2; bases outside the gene matches: 18. The CDR3 totals 19 residues. The CDR3 here is CASSYLPKPGQGANYGYTF. As DNA, the CDR3 is TGCGCCAGCAGCTACCTCCCCAAGCCCGGGCAGGGGGCAAACTATGGCTACACCTTC.

The chain has TRBV11-2 and TRBJ2-7, with 8 nucleotides matching TRBD2. Germline V gene sequence: CDR1 SGHAT, CDR2 FQNNGV. The V gene end was trimmed by 2 bases and the J gene end by 5 bases; junction bases not matched to a gene: 8. The CDR3 spans 15 residues. CDR3: CASSLYGTSTDEQYF. The CDR3 nucleotides read TGTGCCAGCAGCTTATATGGGACTAGTACGGACGAGCAGTACTTC. Based on the CDR3 plus reference TRBV11-2 and TRBJ2-7, the full variable domain is EAGVAQSPRYKIIEKRQSVAFWCNPISGHATLYWYQQILGQGPKLLIQFQNNGVVDDSQLPKDRFSAERLKGVDSTLKIQPAKLEDSAVYLCASSLYGTSTDEQYFGPGTRLTVT.

This clonotype was counted only a few times. V and J are TRBV7-2 and TRBJ1-1; the D is unclear. Trimming left V 7 bases short and J 2 bases short, with 11 bases between. Germline CDR1 and CDR2: SGHTA and FQGNSA. This CDR3 region has 13 residues. This CDR3 is CASTPWSNTEAFF. CDR3 coding DNA: TGTGCCAGCACCCCTTGGAGCAACACTGAAGCTTTCTTT.